One and the same sample provided the 32 T cell receptor beta chains below, sequenced in a study of cytomegalovirus exposure and HLA in healthy donors. The PCR ran on 60 Vbeta and 13 Jbeta primers. Method: immunoSEQ multiplex PCR; TCRdb's copy keeps in-frame clones and lacks some. This repertoire includes some 130,000 clones. Sample: PBMCs. Receptors were obtained from a man younger than 35 in good health and CMV-seronegative.

The chain carries TRBV7-2 and TRBJ1-2, with D uncertain. Trimming took 5 bases from V and 5 from J, leaving 12 bases between them. The CDR3 totals 13 residues. The V gene's germline CDR1 is SGHTA and CDR2 FQGNSA. The CDR3 is CASSTEMVYGYTF. The CDR3 bases are TGTGCCAGCAGCACAGAGATGGTTTATGGCTACACCTTC.

The J gene is TRBJ2-5, the V gene TRBV7-3, with D uncertain. The CDR3 is 13 amino acids. The V end was cut by 2 bases, the J end by 4 bases, with 8 bases between. The germline V gene has CDR1 SGHTA and CDR2 FQGTGA. The CDR3 spells CASSLLRSETQYF. The DNA for the CDR3 is TGTGCCAGCAGCTTACTACGGTCAGAGACCCAGTACTTC.

The V call is TRBV27, the J call TRBJ2-6; D may be TRBD1 (5 bases). Per the germline V gene, CDR1 is MNHEY and CDR2 is SMNVEV (reference sequence). This CDR3 comprises 19 residues. The V end lost 3 bases, the J end lost 0 bases, and 18 bases lay between the germline ends. This CDR3 is CASSFARRQGLSGANVLTF. As DNA, the CDR3 is TGTGCCAGCAGTTTTGCAAGACGGCAGGGCCTCTCTGGGGCCAACGTCCTGACTTTC. The full variable domain, in which reference TRBV27 and TRBJ2-6 provide the parts outside the CDR3, is EAQVTQNPRYLITVTGKKLTVTCSQNMNHEYMSWYRQDPGLGLRQIYYSMNVEVTDKGDVPEGYKVSRKEKRNFPLILESPSPNQTSLYFCASSFARRQGLSGANVLTFGAGSRLTVL.

V and J are TRBV9 and TRBJ1-1; D perhaps matches TRBD1 (5 bases). Between the trimmed V and J ends, which lost 4 bases and 4 bases, there was a span of 17 bases. CDR1 is SGDLS and CDR2 is YYNGEE in the germline V gene. CDR3 length: 15 residues. The CDR3 loop is CASSPPSTGVTEAFF. CDR3 nucleotide sequence: TGTGCCAGCAGCCCCCCTTCCACAGGAGTCACTGAAGCTTTCTTT.

The V gene is TRBV30, the J gene TRBJ1-1; D unresolved. The CDR3 length is 12 residues. Trimming removed 0 bases at V and 3 bases at J, with 5 bases between. CDR1 GTSNPN and CDR2 SVGIG come from the germline V gene (reference sequence). The CDR3 protein is CAWSVTDTEAFF. In nucleotides, the CDR3 is TGTGCCTGGAGTGTAACAGACACTGAAGCTTTCTTT.

The genes are TRBV11-2 and TRBJ1-4; D gene uncertain. The CDR3 is 13 residues long. The V end was cut by 6 bases, the J end by 6 bases, with 11 bases between. Germline-derived CDR1 and CDR2 are SGHAT and FQNNGV. The CDR3 is CASSPNQYEKLFF. CDR3 nucleotides: TGTGCCAGCAGTCCGAATCAGTATGAAAAACTGTTTTTT.

The genes are TRBV25-1 and TRBJ2-1; 7 bases map to TRBD2. Per germline, CDR1 MGHDK and CDR2 SYGVNS. This CDR3 is built from 13 residues. The CDR3 sequence is CASQRASGNEQFF. The CDR3 region has the DNA TGTGCTTCGCAACGGGCTAGCGGCAATGAGCAGTTCTTC.

This clone is medium-sized by frequency. V usage is TRBV6-1 and J usage is TRBJ2-7, with D unresolved. Germline lookup yields CDR1 MNHNS and CDR2 SASEGT. The CDR3 runs 14 residues. Deletions cut 0 bases from V and 1 base from J, with 7 bases between. This chain's CDR3 is CASSEAYSSYEQYF. The CDR3 coding sequence is TGTGCCAGCAGTGAAGCGTACAGTTCCTACGAGCAGTACTTC.

This chain uses TRBV30 with TRBJ1-5; D is uncertain. Germline CDR1 reads GTSNPN; CDR2 reads SVGIG (reference sequence). The CDR3 consists of 12 residues. The V and J ends lost 1 base and 4 bases respectively, with 5 bases between them. The CDR3 spells CAWSGTNQPQHF. The CDR3 DNA is TGTGCCTGGAGTGGCACTAATCAGCCCCAGCATTTT.

The chain employs TRBV6-1 and TRBJ1-4; D is undetermined. The CDR3 has 16 residues. Germline-derived CDR1 and CDR2 are MNHNS and SASEGT. The V gene lost 1 base and the J gene lost 4 bases, with 13 bases spanning the gap. The CDR3 DNA sequence: TGTGCCAGCAGTGAAGTGTATGGGGAGATTAATGAAAAACTGTTTTTT. It translates to CASSEVYGEINEKLFF.

The chain has TRBV7-9 and TRBJ2-4; no definite D call. CDR1 and CDR2 (germline): SEHNR, FQNEAQ (reference sequence). The V and J ends lost 5 bases and 8 bases respectively, with 10 bases between them. The CDR3 contains 12 residues. The CDR3 loop reads CASSQDGYIQYF. CDR3 coding DNA: TGTGCCAGCAGCCAAGACGGGTACATTCAGTACTTC.

The genes are TRBV7-9 and TRBJ1-1; D gene ambiguous. Between the trimmed V and J ends, which lost 6 bases and 5 bases, there was a span of 13 bases. There are 13 residues in the CDR3. Germline loops: CDR1 SEHNR, CDR2 FQNEAQ (reference sequence). The DNA of the CDR3 is TGTGCCAGCAGTTCCCCGGGGTGGACTGAAGCTTTCTTT. It is translated as CASSSPGWTEAFF.

The J gene is TRBJ2-4, the V gene TRBV7-2; TRBD1 might be the D (5 bases). The CDR3 extends over 13 amino acids. The germline V and J ends were trimmed by 0 bases and 12 bases, with 12 bases remaining between them. Germline V gives CDR1 SGHTA, CDR2 FQGNSA. CDR3 sequence (DNA): TGTGCCAGCAGCTTAGCTCAGACTCAGGGTCAGTACTTC. It encodes CASSLAQTQGQYF.

This chain joins TRBV5-6 and TRBJ1-2, with 8 positions matching TRBD1. The CDR3 contains 15 residues. V shed 0 bases, J shed 5 bases, and the junction held 6 bases outside the gene matches. Per the germline V gene, CDR1 is SGHDT and CDR2 is YYEEEE. CDR3 nucleotides: TGTGCCAGCAGCTTGGGAGGGACAGGAGTTTATGGCTACACCTTC. Its protein is CASSLGGTGVYGYTF. Full variable domain (remainder filled in from reference TRBV5-6 and TRBJ1-2): DAGVTQSPTHLIKTRGQQVTLRCSPKSGHDTVSWYQQALGQGPQFIFQYYEEEERQRGNFPDRFSGHQFPNYSSELNVNALLLGDSALYLCASSLGGTGVYGYTFGSGTRLTVV.

The chain is built from TRBV6-5 and TRBJ1-4; D possibly corresponds to TRBD1 (6 bases). This CDR3 comprises 14 residues. Germline-derived CDR1 and CDR2 are MNHEY and SVGAGI. The V end lost 6 bases, the J end lost 4 bases, and 12 bases lay between the germline ends. The CDR3 is CASRRTADNEKLFF. Written as DNA, the CDR3 is TGTGCCAGCAGAAGGACAGCAGATAATGAAAAACTGTTTTTT.

The rearrangement links TRBV28 to TRBJ1-6; no clear D gene. V lost 6 bases and J lost 18, with 18 bases in between. Germline CDR1 and CDR2: MDHEN and SYDVKM. CDR3 length: 12 residues. The CDR3 here is CASSPHRDGGHF. The CDR3 DNA sequence: TGTGCCAGCAGCCCCCACCGGGATGGAGGCCACTTT.

The chain joins TRBV10-3 to TRBJ2-7, with D maybe TRBD2 (6 bases). This CDR3 has 14 residues. Germline V gene sequence: CDR1 ENHRY, CDR2 SYGVKD. The V end lost 2 bases, the J end lost 3 bases, and 11 bases lay between the germline ends. In DNA, the CDR3 is TGTGCCATCAGTGAGAGTCCGGGAGTCTACGAGCAGTACTTC. As protein: CAISESPGVYEQYF.

The chain uses TRBV5-1 and TRBJ2-5; 8 bases align to TRBD1. V lost 1 base to trimming and J lost 4 bases; unmatched junction nucleotides: 3. This CDR3 contains 14 residues. Germline CDR1 is SGHRS and CDR2 is YFSETQ. The CDR3 DNA follows: TGCGCCAGCAGCTTGCAGGGGGCGGTAGAGACCCAGTACTTC. This codes for CASSLQGAVETQYF.

V is TRBV6-1 and J is TRBJ1-5; TRBD1 matches 10 bases. Germline V lookup: CDR1 MNHNS, CDR2 SASEGT. The CDR3 has 16 residues. V shed 2 bases and J 5 bases; nucleotides not matched to a gene: 6. CDR3 in DNA: TGTGCCAGCAGTGAACCGGGACAGGGGCCCCATCAGCCCCAGCATTTT. This encodes CASSEPGQGPHQPQHF.

The gene calls are TRBV21-1 and TRBJ1-1; the D call in the table, TRBD1, was not verified against the DNA. TRBV21-1 has pseudogene status. The CDR3 extends over 18 amino acids. The CDR3 sequence is CASSQYYRGGGRNTEAFF. CDR3 DNA: TGTGCCAGCAGCCAATATTACAGGGGAGGAGGCAGGAACACTGAAGCTTTCTTT.

This rearrangement joins TRBV5-1 to TRBJ2-7; D is unclear. Looked up from germline, CDR1 is SGHRS and CDR2 is YFSETQ. The V and J ends lost 0 bases and 2 bases respectively, with 6 bases between them. CDR3 length: 13 residues. The CDR3 sequence is CASSLVLPYEQYF. The CDR3 region has the DNA TGCGCCAGCAGCTTGGTACTGCCCTACGAGCAGTACTTC.

The chain employs TRBV5-1 and TRBJ1-1; 7 nucleotides agree with TRBD1. The CDR3 totals 17 residues. Germline CDR1 SGHRS, CDR2 YFSETQ. Unmatched junction bases numbered 10, after V lost 0 bases and J lost 2 bases. The CDR3 protein is CASSLANRGWGNTEAFF. Written as DNA, the CDR3 is TGCGCCAGCAGCTTGGCCAACAGGGGCTGGGGTAACACTGAAGCTTTCTTT.

This rearrangement joins TRBV4-1 to TRBJ2-3; 7 bases line up with TRBD2. Germline V gene sequence: CDR1 MGHRA, CDR2 YSYEKL. Germline trimming cut 0 bases from V and 4 bases from J; bases unmatched to any gene: 13. The CDR3 covers 18 residues. The CDR3 sequence is CASSQEPGGGGWSDTQYF. CDR3 nucleotide sequence: TGCGCCAGCAGCCAAGAGCCGGGTGGGGGGGGTTGGTCAGATACGCAGTATTTT.

This chain joins TRBV7-2 and TRBJ1-2, with D possibly TRBD1 on 5 matching bases. Per germline, CDR1 SGHTA and CDR2 FQGNSA. V lost 2 bases, J lost 7 bases, and 11 bases lay in between. The CDR3 runs to 13 residues. This chain's CDR3 is CASSLQGFGGYTF. In DNA form, the CDR3 reads TGTGCCAGCAGCTTACAGGGCTTCGGTGGCTACACCTTC.

The J gene is TRBJ2-7, the V gene TRBV6-6, with a weak D call TRBD1 (6 bases). V gave up 6 bases and J gave up 6 bases, with 21 bases separating them. Looked up from germline, CDR1 is MNHNY and CDR2 is SVGAGI (reference sequence). The CDR3 sequence is 15 residues long. CDR3 protein: CASSTTGQGFSEQYF. CDR3 bases: TGTGCCAGCAGCACGACAGGCCAGGGATTTTCCGAGCAGTACTTC.

The J gene is TRBJ1-6, the V gene TRBV5-6; TRBD1 matches at 9 bases. This CDR3 has 15 residues. The germline CDR1 and CDR2 sequences are SGHDT and YYEEEE. With 4 bases clipped from V and 5 bases from J, the junction kept 4 bases outside the gene matches. The CDR3 protein is CASSTGQGNNSPLHF. The DNA for the CDR3 is TGTGCCAGCAGCACCGGACAGGGGAATAATTCACCCCTCCACTTT.

V gene TRBV5-6 combines with J gene TRBJ2-7; 9 bases map to TRBD1. The CDR3 length is 15 residues. Germline V gives CDR1 SGHDT, CDR2 YYEEEE. V gave up 4 bases and J gave up 1 base; unmatched junction bases: 6. CDR3 sequence (DNA): TGTGCCAGCAGCCTGGGGGGGACAGGGTCCTACGAGCAGTACTTC. Translation gives CASSLGGTGSYEQYF. The variable domain in full, with the rest retrieved from reference TRBV5-6 and TRBJ2-7, is DAGVTQSPTHLIKTRGQQVTLRCSPKSGHDTVSWYQQALGQGPQFIFQYYEEEERQRGNFPDRFSGHQFPNYSSELNVNALLLGDSALYLCASSLGGTGSYEQYFGPGTRLTVT.

The chain uses TRBV10-3 and TRBJ2-1, with 11 bases that match TRBD2. The V and J ends lost 10 bases and 6 bases, in that order; junction bases with no gene match: 8. Germline loops: CDR1 ENHRY, CDR2 SYGVKD. This CDR3 contains 14 residues. For the CDR3, the DNA is TGTGCCACCCGAACTAGCGGGAGCTTCAATGAGCAGTTCTTC. Translation: CATRTSGSFNEQFF.

The chain combines TRBV28 with TRBJ1-2, with 7 nucleotides matching TRBD1. This CDR3 is 12 amino acids long. Per germline, CDR1 MDHEN and CDR2 SYDVKM. V lost 5 bases and J lost 4; bases outside the gene matches: 1. CDR3: CASSGDSYGYTF. CDR3 in DNA: TGTGCCAGCAGTGGGGACAGCTATGGCTACACCTTC.

In DNA, the CDR3 is TGTGCCAGCAGCGTATACGGGAACACCGGGGAGCTGTTTTTT. Residues: CASSVYGNTGELFF. The chain couples TRBV9 to TRBJ2-2; D is unclear. The CDR3 spans 14 residues. V was cut by 1 base and J by 1 base, with 5 bases left in between. Germline loops: CDR1 SGDLS, CDR2 YYNGEE.

The chain recombines TRBV5-1 with TRBJ2-3, with a weak D call TRBD2 (6 bases). Germline V lookup: CDR1 SGHRS, CDR2 YFSETQ. The CDR3 consists of 13 residues. V was trimmed by 4 bases and J by 5 bases, leaving 11 bases between them. CDR3 amino acids: CASSRGEKDTQYF. The DNA of the CDR3 is TGCGCCAGCAGCCGCGGGGAAAAAGATACGCAGTATTTT.

J is TRBJ1-6 and V is TRBV6-1; TRBD1 agrees at 10 bases. Germline CDR1 MNHNS, CDR2 SASEGT. V lost 4 bases to trimming and J lost 7 bases; unmatched junction nucleotides: 4. The CDR3 runs 15 residues. As DNA, the CDR3 is TGTGCCAGCAGTGCGAGACAGGGGGCCAATTCACCCCTCCACTTT. Residues: CASSARQGANSPLHF.